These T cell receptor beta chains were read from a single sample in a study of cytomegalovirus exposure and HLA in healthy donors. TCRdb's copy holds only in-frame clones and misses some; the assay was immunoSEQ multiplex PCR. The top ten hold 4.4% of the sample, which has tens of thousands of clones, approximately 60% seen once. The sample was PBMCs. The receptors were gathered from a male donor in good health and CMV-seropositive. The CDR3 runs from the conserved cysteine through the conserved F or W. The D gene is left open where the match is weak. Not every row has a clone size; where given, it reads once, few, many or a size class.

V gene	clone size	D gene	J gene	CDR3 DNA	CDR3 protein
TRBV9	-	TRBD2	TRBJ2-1	TGTGCCAGCAGCATGACTAGCGATCCTTCCTACAATGAGCAGTTCTTC	CASSMTSDPSYNEQFF
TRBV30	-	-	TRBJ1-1	TGTGCCTGGAGTGTGGCGGGGAGTGTGAACGCTTTCTTT	CAWSVAGSVNAFF
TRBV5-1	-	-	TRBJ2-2	TGCGCCAGCAGCTTGAATGAGTGGGCCGACACCGGGGAGCTGTTTTTT	CASSLNEWADTGELFF
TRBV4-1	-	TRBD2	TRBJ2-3	TGCGCCAGCGGTCTAGGGAGGGCGGACACAGATACGCAGTATTTT	CASGLGRADTDTQYF
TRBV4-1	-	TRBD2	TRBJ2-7	TGCGCCAGCAGCCTTGCGGGACTAGGAGACTACGAGCAGTACTTC	CASSLAGLGDYEQYF
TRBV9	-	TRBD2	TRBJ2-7	TGTGCCAGCAGCGTAGCCTTACATAGCGGGAGCTACGAGCAGTACTTC	CASSVALHSGSYEQYF
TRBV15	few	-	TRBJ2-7	TGTGCCACCAGAGATGGAGTTCGTACCGCCGAGCAGTACTTC	CATRDGVRTAEQYF
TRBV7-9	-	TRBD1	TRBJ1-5	TGTGCCAGCAGCCGAACAGGGGTCCAGCCCCAGCATTTT	CASSRTGVQPQHF
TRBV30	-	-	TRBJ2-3	TGTGCCTGTCTGACAGGACTTAGCACAGATACGCAGTATTTT	CACLTGLSTDTQYF
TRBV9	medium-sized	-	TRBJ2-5	TGTGCCAGCAGCGCTTCCGGTGAGGGTCGACGGGAGACCCAGTACTTC	CASSASGEGRRETQYF
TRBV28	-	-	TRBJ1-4	TGTGCCGTCCGGGGGGCCGCCGCAACTAATGAAAAACTGTTTTTT	CAVRGAAATNEKLFF
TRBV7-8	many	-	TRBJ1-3	TGTGCCAGCAGCTTTGGAGACGTCTCTGGAAACACCATATATTTT	CASSFGDVSGNTIYF
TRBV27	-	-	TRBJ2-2	TGTGCCAGCAGTTTATATCGGCCAGGGGTTTCCGGGGAGCTGTTTTTT	CASSLYRPGVSGELFF
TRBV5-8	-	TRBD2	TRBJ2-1	TGTGCCAGCAGCTTTTCGGGGGGGCTAGTTGAGCAGTTCTTC	CASSFSGGLVEQFF
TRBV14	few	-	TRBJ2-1	TGTGCCAGCAGCCGTCTCAGGTTCTTTGAGCAGTTCTTC	CASSRLRFFEQFF
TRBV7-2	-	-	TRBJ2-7	TGTGCCAGCACCATACAGCGGGGACAAGGCGAGCAGTACTTC	CASTIQRGQGEQYF
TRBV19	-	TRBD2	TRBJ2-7	TGTGCCAGTAGTCTGGGCGGGAGCTCCTACGAGCAGTACTTC	CASSLGGSSYEQYF
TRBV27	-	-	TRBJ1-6	TGTGCCAGCAGTCCGGACGGGAGCTCCTATAATTCACCCCTCCACTTT	CASSPDGSSYNSPLHF
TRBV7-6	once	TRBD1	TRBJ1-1	TGTGCCAGCAGCTTAGGGGGACAGATGAACACTGAAGCTTTCTTT	CASSLGGQMNTEAFF
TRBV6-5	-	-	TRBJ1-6	TGTGCCAGTTCACGCGAGGGCGGCTCACCCCTCCACTTT	CASSREGGSPLHF
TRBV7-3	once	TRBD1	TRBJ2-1	TGTGCCAGCAGCCTGGCCGGGACAGGGAATTCCAATGAGCAGTTCTTC	CASSLAGTGNSNEQFF
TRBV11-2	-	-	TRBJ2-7	TGTGCCAGCTGCCTCCAGGGGCTTATTTACGAGCAGTACTTC	CASCLQGLIYEQYF
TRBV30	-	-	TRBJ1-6	TGTGCCTGGAGCCTGGACAGACTTAATTCACCCCTCCACTTT	CAWSLDRLNSPLHF
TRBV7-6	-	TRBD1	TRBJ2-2	TGTGCCAGCAGCCTGCTCGGGACAGGGGGCGGTGTCGGGGAGCTGTTTTTT	CASSLLGTGGGVGELFF
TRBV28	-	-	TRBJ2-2	TGTGCCAGCAGTTTAGAACGGGGATCCGGGGAGCTGTTTTTT	CASSLERGSGELFF
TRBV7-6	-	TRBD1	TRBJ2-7	TGTGCCAGCAGCTTGAAACCGGGACAGGGTACCCAACTGTCCTACGAGCAGTACTTC	CASSLKPGQGTQLSYEQYF
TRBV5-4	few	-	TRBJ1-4	TGTGCCAGCAGCAGGACACAAACTAATGAAAAACTGTTTTTT	CASSRTQTNEKLFF
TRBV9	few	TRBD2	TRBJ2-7	TGTGCCAGCAGCGTAGGACTACGGGGGACTAGCGGCTACGAGCAGTACTTC	CASSVGLRGTSGYEQYF
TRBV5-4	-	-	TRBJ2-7	TGTGCCAGCAGCTTGGGAGGTGGTGTTGTCGAGCAGTACTTC	CASSLGGGVVEQYF
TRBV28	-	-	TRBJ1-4	TGTGCCAGCAGTTTACCCCCAGGTGAAAAACTGTTTTTT	CASSLPPGEKLFF
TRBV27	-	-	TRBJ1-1	TGTGCCAGCAGTTCAGGGCTTAACACTGAAGCTTTCTTT	CASSSGLNTEAFF
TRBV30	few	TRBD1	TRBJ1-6	TGTGCCTGGAGTGTAACAGGACAGGGGGGTTCACCCCTCCACTTT	CAWSVTGQGGSPLHF
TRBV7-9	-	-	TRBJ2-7	TGTGCCAGCAGCTTACCCCCGGGGACCTACGAGCAGTACTTC	CASSLPPGTYEQYF
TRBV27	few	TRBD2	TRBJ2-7	TGTGCCAGCAGTGCCCCCGGGACTAGCGGCTACGAGCAGTACTTC	CASSAPGTSGYEQYF
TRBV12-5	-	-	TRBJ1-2	TGTGCTAGTGGTTTGTCCCACGGAGCGCGGGCGTTCGGCTACACCTTC	CASGLSHGARAFGYTF
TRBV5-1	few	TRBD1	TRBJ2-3	TGCGCCAGCAGCTTGAGGGACAGGGGCGGTAGAGTCACAGATACGCAGTATTTT	CASSLRDRGGRVTDTQYF
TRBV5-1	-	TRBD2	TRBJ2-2	TGCGCCAGCAGCTTGGGAGGGACTAGCGAAAACGGGGAGCTGTTTTTT	CASSLGGTSENGELFF
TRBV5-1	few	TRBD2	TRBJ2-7	TGCGCCAGCAGCTTGGCCGGGACTAGCGGATACGAGCAGTACTTC	CASSLAGTSGYEQYF
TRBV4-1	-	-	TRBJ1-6	TGCGCCAGCAGCCAAGGCACAGGACCGAATTCACCCCTCCACTTT	CASSQGTGPNSPLHF
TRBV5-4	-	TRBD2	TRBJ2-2	TGTGCCAGCAGCTTAAATCCAGCGGGAGCGAACACCGGGGAGCTGTTTTTT	CASSLNPAGANTGELFF
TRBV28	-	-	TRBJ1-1	TGTGCCAGCACCGCCGCGGGAGGGGGCACTGAAGCTTTCTTT	CASTAAGGGTEAFF
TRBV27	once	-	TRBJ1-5	TGTGCCAGCAGACCTAACCGGGAGAATCAGCCCCAGCATTTT	CASRPNRENQPQHF
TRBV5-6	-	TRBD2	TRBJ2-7	TGTGCCAGCAGCGGGGTGGGAGGGAGCTCCTACGAGCAGTACTTC	CASSGVGGSSYEQYF